This T cell receptor (beta chain) was profiled in a study of control samples from healthy donors and cancer patients (dated by TCRdb to about 2020). The CDR3 measures 12 amino acids from cysteine to phenylalanine. Of the read, only the CDR3 DNA is kept; its 36 bases are in frame from base 1. V drops 0 bases and J drops 1 base, leaving 0 bases in between. The CDR1 and CDR2 encoded by the germline V gene are SGDLS and YYNGEE. A word on this clone: Its antigen remains undetermined. Base qualities are not at hand, and no much larger clone is one base apart. Other DNA sequences within the sample encode an identical CDR3.

Receptor libraries were prepared by the immunoSEQ multiplex PCR assay. TCRdb retrieved this table from immuneACCESS and kept in-frame rearrangements only. Not all clones are present; in checked studies, unresolved V genes account for under half, and no reason is known for the remainder. The sample yields 100,000 to 150,000 clones; roughly 94% were counted once. The ten largest clonotypes hold 3.6% of the sample. This TCR came from a man aged 25 to 40 in good health. Recombination joined TRBV9 with TRBJ2-3; the D gene identity is not certain. The sequenced sample was blood. The sequenced DNA: TGTGCCAGCAGCGTAGGCACAGATACGCAGTATTTT. It translates to CASSVGTDTQYF.